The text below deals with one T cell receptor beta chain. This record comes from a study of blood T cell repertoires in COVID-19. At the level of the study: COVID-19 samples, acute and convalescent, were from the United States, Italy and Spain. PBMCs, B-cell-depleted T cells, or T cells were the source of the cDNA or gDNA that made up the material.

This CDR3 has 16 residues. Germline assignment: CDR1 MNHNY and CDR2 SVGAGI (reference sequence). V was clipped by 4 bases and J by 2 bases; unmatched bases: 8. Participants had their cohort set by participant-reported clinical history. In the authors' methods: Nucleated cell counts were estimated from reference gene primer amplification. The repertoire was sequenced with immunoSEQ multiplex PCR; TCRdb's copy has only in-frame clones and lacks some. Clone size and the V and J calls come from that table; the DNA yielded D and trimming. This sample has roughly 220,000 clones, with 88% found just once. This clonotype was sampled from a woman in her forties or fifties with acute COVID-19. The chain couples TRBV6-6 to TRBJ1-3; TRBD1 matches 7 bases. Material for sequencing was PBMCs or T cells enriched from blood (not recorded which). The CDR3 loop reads CASSFGGGEAGNTIYF. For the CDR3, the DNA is TGTGCCAGCAGTTTCGGAGGGGGCGAGGCTGGAAACACCATATATTTT.